This entry concerns a single T cell receptor beta chain. The data stem from a study of patients and donors after allogeneic stem cell transplantation. TCRdb independently ran MiXCR on the RT-PCR reads; one entry per CDR3 protein. The sample yields approximately 200,000 distinct CDR3 sequences, about 38% seen once. The germline V gene has CDR1 SEHNR and CDR2 FQNEAQ (reference sequence). Trimming removed 1 base from V and 13 bases from J, with 14 bases in between. This CDR3 is built from 13 residues. The sequence derives from a human donor who was either an allogeneic HSCT recipient or a stem cell or donor lymphocyte infusion donor (not recorded which). It is not recorded whose cells these are; they may come from a transplant donor. The chain has TRBV7-9 and TRBJ2-1; possible D gene TRBD2, 5 bases. The specimen was blood, either unsorted or a sorted T cell fraction (not recorded which). The DNA of the CDR3 is TGTGCCAGCAGCTTAGGCGGACTGGTAGGACAGTTCTTC. It is translated as CASSLGGLVGQFF.